The clone carrying this T cell receptor (beta chain) was observed at least ten times. Its target is not known. The sample originates from a study of T cells after posttransplantation cyclophosphamide. Whole-study findings and limits: After PTCy, TRB diversity resembled that of CNI/methotrexate controls. Donor-recipient repertoire similarity was low at 1-2 months, rising over year one. Tissue-infiltrating T cells from skin or gut overlapped little with blood T cells.

Cyclophosphamide on days +3 and +4 followed busulfan-fludarabine conditioning and a marrow graft. Repertoires were generated with immunoSEQ multiplex PCR, while TCRdb's copy carries only in-frame clones and drops some. Listed here are about 7,500 clones without any singletons, the top ten holding 10%. The CDR3 sequence is 13 residues long. Between the trimmed V and J ends, which lost 1 base and 2 bases, there was a span of 8 bases. Germline lookup yields CDR1 GTSNPN and CDR2 SVGIG (reference sequence). Sequences were derived from PBMCs, sampled after allogeneic stem cell transplant with posttransplant cyclophosphamide. This TCR was recovered from a female patient aged 45 to 65 who received an allogeneic stem cell transplant from a related donor, was CMV-positive, and had no GVHD. Some T cells may have come from the graft donor. V and J are TRBV30 and TRBJ1-2; possible D gene TRBD1, 6 bases. CDR3 region: CAWSAGQNYGYTF. The CDR3 coding sequence is TGTGCCTGGAGTGCGGGACAAAACTATGGCTACACCTTC. The whole variable domain, remainder taken from reference TRBV30 and TRBJ1-2, is SQTIHQWPATLVQPVGSPLSLECTVEGTSNPNLYWYRQAAGRGLQLLFYSVGIGQISSEVPQNLSASRPQDRQFILSSKKLLLSDSGFYLCAWSAGQNYGYTFGSGTRLTVV.